Presented here are 13 T cell receptor beta chains from one specimen sequenced in a study of Ad26.COV2.S vaccination and SARS-CoV-2 variants listed by TCRdb under 2021. The treatment or condition label, as the study defines it: around 19 received Ad26.COV2.S at low or high dose, single or two shots; about 5 received placebo; per-sample allocation not given. For vaccine and placebo recipients, the sequenced repertoires came from samples collected on day 63 after the first injection. The method behind the library was the immunoSEQ multiplex PCR assay. TCRdb carries this immuneACCESS record with in-frame sequences only. Its versions omit some clonotypes, under half of them owing to an unresolved V gene in the studies checked, with the rest unexplained. Across this sample there are 240,000 or so clones, with roughly 88% seen only once. Jointly, the top ten make up 9.5% to 12% of the sample. Here the sequenced sample was peripheral blood, taken in a trial of Ad26.COV2.S vaccine versus placebo. These receptors were collected from a person between 18 and 59 years old who received the Ad26.COV2.S COVID-19 vaccine or a placebo.

This chain connects TRBV5-1 to TRBJ1-1, with D tentatively TRBD1 (6 bases). V lost 4 bases and J lost 1, with 8 bases in between. Germline loops: CDR1 SGHRS, CDR2 YFSETQ. The CDR3 is 13 amino acids. The CDR3 sequence is CASSPGQNTEAFF. The CDR3, as DNA: TGCGCCAGCAGCCCGGGACAGAACACTGAAGCTTTCTTT.

This clone came up once. The chain employs TRBV28 and TRBJ1-1; D unclear. The V gene's germline CDR1 is MDHEN and CDR2 SYDVKM. Trimming pared 2 bases from V and 10 bases from J, leaving 11 bases between. This CDR3 has 12 amino acids. CDR3 coding DNA: TGTGCCAGCAGTTTAAACAGTGGCGGAGCTTTCTTT. The encoded protein is CASSLNSGGAFF.

The chain uses TRBV7-9 and TRBJ2-7; D unresolved. In germline, CDR1 is SEHNR, CDR2 FQNEAQ (reference sequence). The V gene lost 0 bases and the J gene lost 3 bases, with 3 bases spanning the gap. There are 12 residues in the CDR3. CDR3 DNA: TGTGCCAGCAGCTTAGCTAACTACGAGCAGTACTTC. The encoded protein is CASSLANYEQYF.

V gene TRBV5-6 combines with J gene TRBJ1-3; D may be TRBD1 (6 bases). V dropped 2 bases and J dropped 0 bases, with 9 bases sitting between them. The CDR3 spans 15 residues. Germline loops: CDR1 SGHDT, CDR2 YYEEEE. CDR3 sequence (DNA): TGTGCCAGCAGCTTTGGGGGCGACTCTGGAAACACCATATATTTT. Protein product: CASSFGGDSGNTIYF.

As DNA, the CDR3 is TGCGCCAGCAGCCTACTTACAGGGGTGGCAACTAATGAAAAACTGTTTTTT. Protein: CASSLLTGVATNEKLFF. The chain recombines TRBV4-3 with TRBJ1-4; 7 bases match TRBD1. V lost 4 bases and J lost 0; bases outside the gene matches: 8. This CDR3 spans 17 amino acids. CDR1 LGHNA and CDR2 YSLEER come from the germline V gene.

The genes are TRBV7-3 and TRBJ2-2; D is possibly TRBD2 (5 bases). Germline V gives CDR1 SGHTA, CDR2 FQGTGA. Trimming removed 5 bases from V and 0 bases from J, with 7 bases in between. The CDR3 consists of 14 residues. This CDR3 reads CASSQLANTGELFF. CDR3 DNA sequence: TGTGCCAGCAGCCAACTAGCGAACACCGGGGAGCTGTTTTTT.

This chain joins TRBV7-9 and TRBJ2-7; 13 bases match TRBD2. The J segment lost 1 base and the V segment lost 8 bases, leaving 2 bases of the junction unmatched. The length of the CDR3 is 14 residues. Looked up from germline, CDR1 is SEHNR and CDR2 is FQNEAQ (reference sequence). CDR3 coding DNA: TGTGCCAGCGGACTAGCGGGAGTTTCCTACGAGCAGTACTTC. Translation gives CASGLAGVSYEQYF.

The chain recombines TRBV11-2 with TRBJ1-3; unclear D gene. Germline V gene lookup returns CDR1 SGHAT and CDR2 FQNNGV. The CDR3 runs to 17 residues. The germline V and J ends were trimmed by 1 base and 2 bases, with 15 bases remaining between them. In nucleotides, the CDR3 is TGTGCCAGCAGCTTAGCCCCAGGCTTACTAACTGGAAACACCATATATTTT. It codes for CASSLAPGLLTGNTIYF.

The chain uses TRBV30 and TRBJ2-7; possibly TRBD1 or TRBD2 for D (5 bases each). Germline V gene lookup returns CDR1 GTSNPN and CDR2 SVGIG (reference sequence). The ends were cut back, 5 bases at V and 12 bases at J, with 17 bases in the middle. The CDR3 has 11 residues. CDR3: CAWGGRPSLYF. Here the CDR3 DNA reads TGTGCCTGGGGGGGAAGGCCGAGTCTGTACTTC.

J is TRBJ2-7 and V is TRBV18; 10 bases agree with TRBD1. Germline-derived CDR1 and CDR2 are KGHSH and LQKENI. The CDR3 runs 14 residues. The trim removed 4 bases at V and 4 bases at J, leaving 4 bases unmatched. The CDR3 DNA is TGTGCCAGCTCACACGGACAGGGGGGGTACGAGCAGTACTTC. Encoded protein: CASSHGQGGYEQYF.

This chain connects TRBV18 to TRBJ2-6; 8 bases are shared with TRBD1. Germline CDR1 reads KGHSH; CDR2 reads LQKENI. The ends lost 0 bases at V and 0 bases at J; junction bases unmatched: 4. The CDR3 is 18 residues long. The CDR3 DNA follows: TGTGCCAGCTCACCACCGGCAGGGGGCTTCTCTGGGGCCAACGTCCTGACTTTC. The encoded protein is CASSPPAGGFSGANVLTF.

V is TRBV6-5 and J is TRBJ2-6; no clear D gene. This CDR3 is built from 15 residues. Trimming removed 6 bases at V and 0 bases at J, with 9 bases between. Germline V gene lookup returns CDR1 MNHEY and CDR2 SVGAGI. CDR3 nucleotide sequence: TGTGCCAGCAGGTACGACAACTCTGGGGCCAACGTCCTGACTTTC. Amino acids: CASRYDNSGANVLTF.

The rearrangement joins TRBV5-6 to TRBJ2-1, with unresolved D. From germline, CDR1 is SGHDT and CDR2 YYEEEE. Trimming shortened V by 0 bases and J by 6 bases, and 4 bases separated the two germline ends. There are 12 residues in the CDR3. The CDR3 coding sequence is TGTGCCAGCAGCTTGGAAGTCAATGAGCAGTTCTTC. Translating it yields CASSLEVNEQFF.